The rows below give T cell receptor beta chains drawn from one sample of a study of OX40 agonist ivuxolimab in advanced cancers. Libraries were prepared by immunoSEQ multiplex PCR; TCRdb keeps only in-frame clonotypes and omits some of them. The data show around 70,000 clones, with roughly 83% seen just once and 6.5% to 7.5% held by the top ten. Here the sequenced sample was CD4+ or CD8+ T cells sorted from blood, taken in a trial of the OX40 agonist ivuxolimab. These receptors came from an adult with an advanced solid tumor such as melanoma, head and neck, liver or kidney cancer. Each CDR3 is given with its conserved first and last residue. The order of the fields is D gene, J gene, clone size, V gene, CDR3 DNA, CDR3 protein. A D gene is named only where the DNA matches it firmly. Part of the rows lack a size; the others show once, few, many or a class for expanded clones.

>NA|TRBJ1-3|NA|TRBV7-9
TGTGCCAGCAGCCACCTGGGGGCCGTCTCTGGAAACACCATATATTTT
CASSHLGAVSGNTIYF
>TRBD1|TRBJ2-5|NA|TRBV19
TGTGCCAGTAGCCGGGACAGGACACAAGAGACCCAGTACTTC
CASSRDRTQETQYF
>NA|TRBJ1-3|many|TRBV4-3
TGCGCCAGCAGCCAAGCGGAGGGAAACACCATATATTTT
CASSQAEGNTIYF
>NA|TRBJ1-2|once|TRBV18
TGTGCCAGCACCTTGGCCAGCCAAATTGGATATGGCTACACCTTC
CASTLASQIGYGYTF
>NA|TRBJ1-2|NA|TRBV6-6
TGTGCCAGCACCCCAGACCGAGGCACTAACTATGGCTACACCTTC
CASTPDRGTNYGYTF
>TRBD1|TRBJ1-2|once|TRBV30
TGTGCCTGGAGTGCGGAAACAGGGGGCAAAGGCTACACCTTC
CAWSAETGGKGYTF
>TRBD2|TRBJ2-7|NA|TRBV18
TGTGCCAGCTCACCACCGGGAGGGTACAAAATAAACTACGAGCAGTACTTC
CASSPPGGYKINYEQYF
>TRBD2|TRBJ2-1|NA|TRBV13
TGTGCCAGCAGCTTGACTAGCGTCACGAACTCCTACAATGAGCAGTTCTTC
CASSLTSVTNSYNEQFF
>TRBD1|TRBJ2-7|NA|TRBV6-1
TGTGCCAGCAGTACCGGGACAGCCTACGAGCAGTACTTC
CASSTGTAYEQYF
>NA|TRBJ1-1|NA|TRBV27
TGTGCCAGCAGTTTATACCCCCCCCAGGGGACGAACACTGAAGCTTTCTTT
CASSLYPPQGTNTEAFF
>TRBD2|TRBJ2-7|NA|TRBV9
TGTGCCAGCAGCGCAGCGGGAGGGAATCACAGAGACGAGCAGTACTTC
CASSAAGGNHRDEQYF
>TRBD2|TRBJ2-7|NA|TRBV29-1
TGCAGCGTTGTGGGGACTAGCGGCTACGAGCAGTACTTC
CSVVGTSGYEQYF
>TRBD2|TRBJ2-1|medium-sized|TRBV19
TGTGCCAGTAGTAAGACTAGCGGGGACTACAATGAGCAGTTCTTC
CASSKTSGDYNEQFF
>NA|TRBJ2-4|NA|TRBV4-1
TGCGCCAGCAGCCAAGTGGGGGCAGGGAGGCAAAACATTCAGTACTTC
CASSQVGAGRQNIQYF
>TRBD1|TRBJ2-7|few|TRBV7-8
TGTGCCAGCAGTTCGGGACAGGGGTTCTACGAGCAGTACTTC
CASSSGQGFYEQYF
>TRBD2|TRBJ2-3|few|TRBV7-2
TGTGCCAGCAGCTTAGTAGGTCTAGCGGGACCTCCGCGGCAGTATTTT
CASSLVGLAGPPRQYF
>NA|TRBJ2-1|NA|TRBV7-3
TGTGCCAGCAGCTCGACGAACTATCATGAGCAGTTCTTC
CASSSTNYHEQFF
>TRBD1|TRBJ1-1|NA|TRBV27
TGTGCCAGCAGTAAGACAGGGGGCGGGACTGAAGCTTTCTTT
CASSKTGGGTEAFF
>TRBD1|TRBJ2-7|NA|TRBV10-3
TGTGCCAGCAGCCGAAGACAGGGGCAATACGAGCAGTACTTC
CASSRRQGQYEQYF
>NA|TRBJ2-5|NA|TRBV6-5
TGTGCCAGCAGTTACCTCGGGATTCAAGAGACCCAGTACTTC
CASSYLGIQETQYF